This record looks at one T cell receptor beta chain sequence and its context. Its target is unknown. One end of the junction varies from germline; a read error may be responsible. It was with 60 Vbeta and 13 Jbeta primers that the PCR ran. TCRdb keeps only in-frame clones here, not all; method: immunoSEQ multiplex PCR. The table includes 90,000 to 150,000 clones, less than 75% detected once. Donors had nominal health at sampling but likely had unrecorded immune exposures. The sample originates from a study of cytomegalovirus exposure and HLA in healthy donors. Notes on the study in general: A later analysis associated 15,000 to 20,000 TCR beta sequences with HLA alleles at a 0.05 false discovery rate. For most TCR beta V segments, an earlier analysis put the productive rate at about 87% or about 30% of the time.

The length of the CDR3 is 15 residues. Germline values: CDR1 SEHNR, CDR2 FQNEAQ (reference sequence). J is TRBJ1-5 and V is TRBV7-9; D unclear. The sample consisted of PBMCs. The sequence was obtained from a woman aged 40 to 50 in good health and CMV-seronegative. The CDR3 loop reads CSSSYAGSVNQPQHF. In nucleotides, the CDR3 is TGTTCCAGCAGCTACGCCGGGTCGGTCAACCAGCCCCAGCATTTT.